What follows describes a single TCR beta chain. It lacks a known antigen. Base qualities are missing; no much larger clone stands one base away. These data belong to a study of shared clonotypes between healthy human individuals (dated by TCRdb to 2018 to 2021). At the level of the whole study: Three men and a couple of women, aged 18 to 49 years, made up the cohort. Libraries were prepared and TCR repertoires were sequenced by different laboratories using diverse techniques, in order to increase sequencing depth and limit assay-specific biases. Between about 0.8 and 9 billion PBMCs per donor were obtained by leukapheresis. For each donor, CD4 naive and CD4 memory were each run on three plates, CD8 naive on two plates, and CD8 memory on one plate. Blood TCR repertoires of four to six healthy adults were deeply sequenced to estimate repertoire size and the extent of clonotype sharing between individuals.

The donors were healthy, HIV-negative adults with no recently reported acute infections or vaccinations. Only Caucasian adults living in Nashville, Tennessee, USA were represented among the donors. Magnetic negative selection was used to enrich CD4+ T cells, after which naive cells were positively selected on CD45RA and the negative fraction became the memory subset. Blood was collected by leukapheresis, and PBMCs were isolated by Ficoll-Histopaque density gradient centrifugation and then cryopreserved in liquid nitrogen vapor phase. Analytical flow cytometry was used to check the purity and quantity of every magnetically sorted T cell population. Genomic DNA was isolated from each sorted fraction and quantified by UV absorbance on a Nanodrop 2000c. Using the deep immunoSEQ assay, TCR CDR3 regions were amplified from genomic DNA by multiplex PCR. For each cell subset, the extracted genomic DNA was distributed evenly across all wells of several immunoSEQ 96-well plates, and each plate served as one replicate. For sorted subsets, about 200 ng genomic DNA, equal to 30,000 or so T cell genomes, was loaded into each replicate PCR. The purified libraries were quantified using a Qubit 3.0 fluorometer, sized with a Bioanalyzer 2100, and then quantified again using the KAPA Library Quantification kit. Every immunoSEQ 96-well plate was sequenced on a separate single-read 150-cycle Illumina NextSeq 550 flow cell. The source study handled its data this way. Because only junctional sequences without quality scores were contained in the immunoSEQ output, filtering matching that applied to full-length reads could not be performed. To assign V/J genes and CDR3, sequences were annotated using PyIR, a Python wrapper for IgBLAST v1.9, with IMGT germline references. Reads were removed for weak V/J assignments (E-value above 1e-6), missing CDR3, stop codons, out-of-frame junctions, or ambiguous translated residues. V3J clonotypes were defined as sequences sharing the same inferred V gene, J gene, and CDR3 amino acid sequence. Percentage overlap between repertoires was computed as shared unique clonotypes divided by the size of the smaller repertoire. RTK rarefaction, the Chao1 estimator, and Recon v2.1 estimates of unobserved clonotypes were used to assess repertoire richness. OLGA was used to compute generation probabilities for all TCRbeta clonotypes that the gDNA method yielded from a handful of donors. TCRdb obtained this table from immuneACCESS and retained in-frame rearrangements with V and J assigned. These tables miss some clones; where compared with another copy, unresolved V genes account for less than half of the shortfall, and the remainder is unexplained. That table gives V, J and clone size, and the DNA gave D and trimming. The sample includes 600,000 to 750,000 clones, with roughly 72% observed a single time. The ten largest make up around 1.8% of the sample.

The study at large found these results: Incomplete sequencing was indicated by rarefaction of sorted-subset datasets, despite the large sequencing depth. Pairwise subsampling indicated that sequencing depth was expected to affect the degree of clonotype sharing among donors. Only blood was sampled, and tissue TCR repertoires likely differ from those in blood. Naive subsets generally had larger estimated clonotype richness than memory subsets. Because the study included only a small number of donors, the genetic and exposure-history diversity represented was limited. Compared with non-shared clonotypes, clonotypes shared by all four sorted-subset donors had higher generation probabilities. About 5% of naive CD4, more than 3% of naive CD8, roughly 2.4% of memory CD4, and roughly 0.4% of memory CD8 clonotypes were shared across a few donors.

V drops 2 bases and J drops 3 bases, leaving 11 bases in between. Via the germline V gene (reference sequence), CDR1 is GTSNPN and CDR2 SVGIG. The CDR3 runs 14 amino acids, cysteine and phenylalanine included. Left in the record is the CDR3 DNA by itself, 42 bases read in frame from the first base. The receptor chain draws on TRBV30 and TRBJ2-1, with an unclear D gene assignment. The clonotype comes from a woman aged 25-40 years in good health. What was sequenced was memory CD4+ T cells sorted from blood. The sample's cell subset or site label, decoded: CD45RA-negative fraction. The nucleotide sequence reads TGTGCCTGGAGTATTCTTGGCCACTACAATGAGCAGTTCTTC. This yields the protein CAWSILGHYNEQFF.